Presented here are 3 T cell receptor beta chains from one specimen sequenced in a study of blood T cell repertoires in COVID-19. Clones were read by immunoSEQ multiplex PCR, and TCRdb kept only the in-frame ones, dropping some. Among over 150,000 clones listed, about 88% were seen once. Material for sequencing was peripheral blood. The receptors originated from a woman aged 80 or older with COVID-19, enrolled during active disease.

CDR3 nucleotide sequence: TGCAGTGCTAGTCCCCCCAGGGGACCCAAGTACTACGAGCAGTACTTC. Its translation is CSASPPRGPKYYEQYF. The gene calls are TRBV20-1 and TRBJ2-7, with a weak D call TRBD1 (6 bases). Germline lookup yields CDR1 DFQATT and CDR2 SNEGSKA (reference sequence). This CDR3 spans 16 amino acids. V was clipped by 3 bases and J by 3 bases, with 21 bases between them.

The J gene is TRBJ2-2, the V gene TRBV6-6; tentatively, D is TRBD1 (6 bases). The V gene's germline CDR1 is MNHNY and CDR2 SVGAGI (reference sequence). The CDR3 totals 13 residues. Trimming took 11 bases from V and 2 from J, leaving 12 bases between them. In DNA, the CDR3 is TGTGCCTTAACAGGGTCTAACACCGGGGAGCTGTTTTTT. Translating gives CALTGSNTGELFF.

The rearrangement uses TRBV5-6 and TRBJ2-1; D not certain. This CDR3 comprises 15 residues. CDR1 and CDR2 (germline): SGHDT, YYEEEE. V dropped 2 bases and J dropped 0 bases, with 9 bases sitting between them. CDR3 DNA sequence: TGTGCCAGCAGCTTTTCGACTGTCTCCTACAATGAGCAGTTCTTC. It yields the protein CASSFSTVSYNEQFF.